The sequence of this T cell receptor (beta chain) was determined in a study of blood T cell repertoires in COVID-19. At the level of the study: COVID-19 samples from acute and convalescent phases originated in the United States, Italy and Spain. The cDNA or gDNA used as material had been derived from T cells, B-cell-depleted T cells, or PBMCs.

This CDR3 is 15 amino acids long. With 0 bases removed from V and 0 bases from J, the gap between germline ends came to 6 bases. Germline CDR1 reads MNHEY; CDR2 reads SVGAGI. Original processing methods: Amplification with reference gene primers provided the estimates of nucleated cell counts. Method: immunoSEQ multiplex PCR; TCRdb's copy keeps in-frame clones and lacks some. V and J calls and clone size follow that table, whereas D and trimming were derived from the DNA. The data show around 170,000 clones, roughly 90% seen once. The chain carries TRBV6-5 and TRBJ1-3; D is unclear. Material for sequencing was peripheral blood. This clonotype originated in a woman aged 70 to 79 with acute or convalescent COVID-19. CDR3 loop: CASSYSSISGNTIYF. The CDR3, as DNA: TGTGCCAGCAGTTACTCGTCCATCTCTGGAAACACCATATATTTT.